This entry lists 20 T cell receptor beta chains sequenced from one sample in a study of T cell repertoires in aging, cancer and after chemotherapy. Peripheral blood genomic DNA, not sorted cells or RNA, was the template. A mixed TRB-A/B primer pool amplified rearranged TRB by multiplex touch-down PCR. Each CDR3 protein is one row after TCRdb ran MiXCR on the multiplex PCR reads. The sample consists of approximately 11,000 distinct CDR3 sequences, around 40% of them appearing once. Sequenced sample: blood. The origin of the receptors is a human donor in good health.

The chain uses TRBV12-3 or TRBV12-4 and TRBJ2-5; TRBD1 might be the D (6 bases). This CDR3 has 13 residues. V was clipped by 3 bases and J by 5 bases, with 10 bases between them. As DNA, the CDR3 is TGTGCCAGCAGTTTCCAGGGGACGGAGACCCAGTACTTC. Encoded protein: CASSFQGTETQYF.

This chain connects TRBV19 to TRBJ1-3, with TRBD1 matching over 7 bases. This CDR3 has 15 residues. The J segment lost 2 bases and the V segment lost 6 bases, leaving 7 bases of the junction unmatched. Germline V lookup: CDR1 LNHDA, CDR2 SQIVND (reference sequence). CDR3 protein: CASRTTGDTGNTIYF. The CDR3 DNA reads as TGTGCCAGTAGGACAACAGGGGATACTGGAAACACCATATATTTT.

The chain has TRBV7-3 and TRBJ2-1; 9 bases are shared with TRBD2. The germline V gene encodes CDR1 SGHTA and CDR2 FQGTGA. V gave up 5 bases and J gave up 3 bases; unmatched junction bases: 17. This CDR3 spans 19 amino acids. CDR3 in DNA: TGTGCCAGCAGCGCCCCCACGGGGACTAGCACAGGCGTCTACAATGAGCAGTTCTTC. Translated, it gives CASSAPTGTSTGVYNEQFF.

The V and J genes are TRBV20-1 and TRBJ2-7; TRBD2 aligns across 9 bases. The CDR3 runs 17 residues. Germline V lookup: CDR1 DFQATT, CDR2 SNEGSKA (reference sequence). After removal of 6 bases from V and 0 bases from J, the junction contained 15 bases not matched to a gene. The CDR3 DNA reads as TGCAGTGCCGAGAGGAGCCTAGCGGGGCCGAGCTCCTACGAGCAGTACTTC. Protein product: CSAERSLAGPSSYEQYF.

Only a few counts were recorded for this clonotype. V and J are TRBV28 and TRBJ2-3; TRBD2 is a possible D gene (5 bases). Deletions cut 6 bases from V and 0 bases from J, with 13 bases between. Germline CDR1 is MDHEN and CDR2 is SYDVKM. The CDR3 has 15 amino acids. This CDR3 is CASSLRGGSTDTQYF. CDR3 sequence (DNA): TGTGCCAGCAGCTTGCGAGGCGGGAGCACAGATACGCAGTATTTT.

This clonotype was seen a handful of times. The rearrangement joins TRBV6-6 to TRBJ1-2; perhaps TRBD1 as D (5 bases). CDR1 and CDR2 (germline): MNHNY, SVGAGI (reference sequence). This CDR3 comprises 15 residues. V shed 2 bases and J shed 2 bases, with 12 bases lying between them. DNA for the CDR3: TGTGCCAGCAGTTACCCCGTCTCAGGGAACTATGGCTACACCTTC. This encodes CASSYPVSGNYGYTF.

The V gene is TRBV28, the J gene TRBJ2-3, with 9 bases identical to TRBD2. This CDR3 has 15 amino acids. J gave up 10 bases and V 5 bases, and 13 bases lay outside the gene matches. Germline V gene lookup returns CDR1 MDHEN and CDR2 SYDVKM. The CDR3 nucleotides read TGTGCCAGCAGTCAGACTAGCGGCCCAGTTAACGCGCAGTATTTT. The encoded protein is CASSQTSGPVNAQYF.

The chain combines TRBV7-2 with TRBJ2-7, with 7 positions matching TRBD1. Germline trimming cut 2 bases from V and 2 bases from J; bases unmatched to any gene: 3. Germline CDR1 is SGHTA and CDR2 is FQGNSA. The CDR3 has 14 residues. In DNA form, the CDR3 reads TGTGCCAGCAGCTTAAGAAGGGGGCCCTACGAGCAGTACTTC. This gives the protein CASSLRRGPYEQYF.

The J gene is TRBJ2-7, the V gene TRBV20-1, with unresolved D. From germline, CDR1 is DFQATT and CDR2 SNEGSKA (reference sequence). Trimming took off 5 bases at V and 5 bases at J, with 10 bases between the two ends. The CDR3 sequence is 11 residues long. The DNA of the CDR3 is TGCAGTGCTCACCGTCGCCACGAGCAGTACTTC. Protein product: CSAHRRHEQYF.

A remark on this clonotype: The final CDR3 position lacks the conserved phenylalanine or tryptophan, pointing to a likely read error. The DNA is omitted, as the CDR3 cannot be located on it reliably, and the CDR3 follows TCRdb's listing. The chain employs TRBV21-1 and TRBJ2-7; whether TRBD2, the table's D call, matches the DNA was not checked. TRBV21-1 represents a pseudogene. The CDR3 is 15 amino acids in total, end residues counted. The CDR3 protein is CASSKSRDRKDEQYL.

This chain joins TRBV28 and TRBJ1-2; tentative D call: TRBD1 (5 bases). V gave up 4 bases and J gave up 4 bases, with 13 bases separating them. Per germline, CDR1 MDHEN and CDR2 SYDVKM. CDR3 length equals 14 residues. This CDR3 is CASSSQAGAYGYTF. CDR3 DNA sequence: TGTGCCAGCAGTTCACAGGCAGGCGCCTATGGCTACACCTTC.

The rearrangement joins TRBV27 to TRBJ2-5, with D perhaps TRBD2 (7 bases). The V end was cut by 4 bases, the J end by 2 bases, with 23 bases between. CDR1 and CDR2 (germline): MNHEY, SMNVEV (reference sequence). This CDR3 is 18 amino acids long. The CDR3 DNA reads TGTGCCAGCAGTTCAATAGGCGGTGGGGGCGGGGGACAAGAGACCCAGTACTTC. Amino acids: CASSSIGGGGGGQETQYF.

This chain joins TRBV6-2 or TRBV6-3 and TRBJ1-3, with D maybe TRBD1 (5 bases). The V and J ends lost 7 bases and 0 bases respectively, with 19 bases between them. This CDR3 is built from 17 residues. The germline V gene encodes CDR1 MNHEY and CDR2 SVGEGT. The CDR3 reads CASTTTAGLSSGNTIYF. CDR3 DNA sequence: TGTGCCAGCACGACAACGGCAGGGCTGAGCTCTGGAAACACCATATATTTT.

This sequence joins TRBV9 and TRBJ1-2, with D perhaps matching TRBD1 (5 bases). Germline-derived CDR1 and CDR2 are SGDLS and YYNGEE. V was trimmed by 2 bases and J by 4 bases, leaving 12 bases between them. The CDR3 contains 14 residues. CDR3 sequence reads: CASSVLGRGYGYTF. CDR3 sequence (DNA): TGTGCCAGCAGCGTGCTCGGGAGGGGCTATGGCTACACCTTC.

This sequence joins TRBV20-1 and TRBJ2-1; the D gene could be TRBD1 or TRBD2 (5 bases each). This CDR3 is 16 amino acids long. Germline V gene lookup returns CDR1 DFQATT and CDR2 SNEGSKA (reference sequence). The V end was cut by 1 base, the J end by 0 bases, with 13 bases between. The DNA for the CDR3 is TGCAGTGCTAGAGCTGTTAGCGACAGCTCCTACAATGAGCAGTTCTTC. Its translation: CSARAVSDSSYNEQFF.

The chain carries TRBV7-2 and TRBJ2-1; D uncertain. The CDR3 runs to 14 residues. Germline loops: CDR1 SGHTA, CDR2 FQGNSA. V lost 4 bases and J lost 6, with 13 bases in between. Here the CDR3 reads CASSSDRTRNEQFF. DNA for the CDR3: TGTGCCAGCAGCTCTGATCGGACCCGCAATGAGCAGTTCTTC.

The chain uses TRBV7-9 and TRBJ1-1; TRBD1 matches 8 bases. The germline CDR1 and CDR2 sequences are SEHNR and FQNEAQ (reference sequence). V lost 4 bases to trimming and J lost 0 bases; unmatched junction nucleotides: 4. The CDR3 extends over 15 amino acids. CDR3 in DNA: TGTGCCAGCAGCTCCCGACAGGGGATGAACACTGAAGCTTTCTTT. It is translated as CASSSRQGMNTEAFF. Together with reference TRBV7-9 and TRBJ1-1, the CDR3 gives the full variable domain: DTGVSQNPRHKITKRGQNVTFRCDPISEHNRLYWYRQTLGQGPEFLTYFQNEAQLEKSRLLSDRFSAERPKGSFSTLEIQRTEQGDSAMYLCASSSRQGMNTEAFFGQGTRLTVV.

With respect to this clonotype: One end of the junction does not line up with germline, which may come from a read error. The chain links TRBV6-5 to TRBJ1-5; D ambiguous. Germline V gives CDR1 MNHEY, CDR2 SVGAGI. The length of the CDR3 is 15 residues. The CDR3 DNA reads TGTGCCAGCAGGTCCGACACCCATAGTAATCAGCCCAAGCATTTT. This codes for CASRSDTHSNQPKHF.

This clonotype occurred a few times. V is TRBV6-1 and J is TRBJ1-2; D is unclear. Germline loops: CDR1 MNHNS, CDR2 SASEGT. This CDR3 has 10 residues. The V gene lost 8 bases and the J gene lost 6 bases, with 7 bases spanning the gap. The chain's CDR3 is CASRSHGYTF. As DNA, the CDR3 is TGTGCCAGCCGGTCCCATGGCTACACCTTC.

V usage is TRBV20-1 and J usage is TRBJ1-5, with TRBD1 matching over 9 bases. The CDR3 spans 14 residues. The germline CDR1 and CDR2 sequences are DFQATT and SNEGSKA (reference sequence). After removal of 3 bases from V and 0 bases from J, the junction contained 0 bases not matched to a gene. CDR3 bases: TGCAGTGCTAGGGGACAGGGTAGCAATCAGCCCCAGCATTTT. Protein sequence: CSARGQGSNQPQHF.